The clone carrying this T cell receptor beta chain came up once. As yet, its antigen is unknown. The protocol was immunoSEQ multiplex PCR, while the TCRdb copy is restricted to in-frame clones and leaves out a portion. In the table there are 350,000 to 500,000 clones, 85% to 90% of which are singletons. The sample belongs to a study of Ad26.COV2.S vaccination and SARS-CoV-2 variants. Study overall: Ad26.COV2.S was injected intramuscularly once or twice, 56 days apart. Study findings and constraints: Breadth and depth estimates from TCRs may understate total T cell responses.

Sample treatment: roughly 20 received Ad26.COV2.S at low or high dose, single or two shots; 5 received placebo; per-sample allocation not given. Day 63 after the first injection of vaccine or placebo was the sampling time. Ad26 vector vaccine expressed Wuhan-strain SARS-CoV-2 spike. Germline V gives CDR1 KGHDR, CDR2 SFDVKD. This CDR3 has 13 amino acids. V dropped 1 base and J dropped 7 bases, with 7 bases sitting between them. Material: peripheral blood, obtained in a trial of Ad26.COV2.S vaccine versus placebo. The source is a person aged 18-60 years who received the Ad26.COV2.S COVID-19 vaccine or a placebo. The chain employs TRBV24-1 and TRBJ1-5; D ambiguous. Here the CDR3 DNA reads TGTGCCACCAGTGATTTTTCCGGACAGCCCCAGCATTTT. Amino acid sequence: CATSDFSGQPQHF.